Shown below are 31 T cell receptor beta chains from a single sample sequenced in a study of control samples from healthy donors and cancer patients. TCRdb keeps only in-frame clones here, not all; method: immunoSEQ multiplex PCR. The table shows about 130,000 clones, with 92% occurring only once. Sequencing was done on a sample of blood. Receptors originate from a man in his late teens or twenties in good health.

The chain uses TRBV3-1 (or the pseudogene TRBV3-2) and TRBJ1-3, with D hard to call. Germline CDR1 LGHDT, CDR2 YNNKEL (reference sequence). V lost 6 bases and J 0 bases, leaving 12 bases between the germline ends. The CDR3 has 15 residues. CDR3 nucleotide sequence: TGTGCCAGCAGTCGCCGTGAGGACTCTGGAAACACCATATATTTT. It encodes CASSRREDSGNTIYF.

Comments on this clone: The sample holds other DNA sequences that translate to the same CDR3. V usage is TRBV14 and J usage is TRBJ2-3; TRBD2 matches 8 bases. The CDR3 runs to 17 residues. With V trimmed by 0 bases and J by 0 bases, 5 bases remained unmatched. CDR1 is SGHDN, CDR2 FVKESK, per germline. The CDR3 region is CASSQDLAGGSTDTQYF. CDR3 DNA: TGTGCCAGCAGCCAAGATCTCGCGGGGGGCAGCACAGATACGCAGTATTTT.

For this clone: One end of the junction fails to match germline, which may point to a read error. The CDR3 loop reads CASSWGPQSAVFHF. The CDR3 coding sequence is TGTGCCAGCAGCTGGGGACCCCAGTCCGCCGTCTTTCATTTT. The V and J genes are TRBV7-9 and TRBJ1-3; D possibly corresponds to TRBD1 (5 bases). Germline V gene lookup returns CDR1 SEHNR and CDR2 FQNEAQ (reference sequence). The CDR3 loop spans 14 amino acids.

The chain links TRBV2 to TRBJ2-7, with 10 bases fitting TRBD1. This CDR3 spans 16 amino acids. V was clipped by 0 bases and J by 4 bases; unmatched bases: 6. CDR1 SNHLY and CDR2 FYNNEI come from the germline V gene. The CDR3 sequence is CASSEAIGTGVYEQYF. Written as DNA, the CDR3 is TGTGCCAGCAGTGAAGCGATAGGGACAGGGGTGTACGAGCAGTACTTC.

The chain couples TRBV27 to TRBJ2-7; D possibly corresponds to TRBD2 (6 bases). Trimming removed 5 bases at V and 0 bases at J, with 11 bases between. The CDR3 is 14 amino acids. Looked up from germline, CDR1 is MNHEY and CDR2 is SMNVEV (reference sequence). The DNA for the CDR3 is TGTGCCAGCAGTGGCCAGGGAGGCTCCTACGAGCAGTACTTC. It encodes CASSGQGGSYEQYF.

The CDR3 coding sequence is TGTGCCAGCAGCTTAGGTTGGTCAGGCACTGAAGCTTTCTTT. Translating it yields CASSLGWSGTEAFF. The J gene is TRBJ1-1, the V gene TRBV7-9; D ambiguous. V was trimmed by 1 base and J by 4 bases, leaving 10 bases between them. The CDR3 spans 14 residues. Germline assignment: CDR1 SEHNR and CDR2 FQNEAQ (reference sequence).

This clone was recorded only once. The rearrangement uses TRBV5-4 and TRBJ1-6; 8 positions match TRBD1. V was pared by 6 bases and J by 10 bases, with 15 bases of the junction left unmatched. This CDR3 spans 16 amino acids. Germline assignment: CDR1 SGHNT and CDR2 YYREEE (reference sequence). CDR3 loop: CASTSTPGQGLSPLHF. Here the CDR3 DNA reads TGTGCCAGCACCTCCACCCCAGGACAGGGACTCTCACCCCTCCACTTT.

The chain is built from TRBV11-2 and TRBJ2-7; D uncertain. Germline loops: CDR1 SGHAT, CDR2 FQNNGV. This CDR3 has 14 residues. Trimming removed 5 bases at V and 0 bases at J, with 11 bases between. For the CDR3, the DNA is TGTGCCAGCAGCCCAGACCCCAGCTCCTACGAGCAGTACTTC. Residues: CASSPDPSSYEQYF. The variable domain in full, with the rest retrieved from reference TRBV11-2 and TRBJ2-7, is EAGVAQSPRYKIIEKRQSVAFWCNPISGHATLYWYQQILGQGPKLLIQFQNNGVVDDSQLPKDRFSAERLKGVDSTLKIQPAKLEDSAVYLCASSPDPSSYEQYFGPGTRLTVT.

The V and J genes are TRBV30 and TRBJ1-2; D remains unclear. Trimming took off 0 bases at V and 0 bases at J, with 17 bases between the two ends. CDR3 length: 17 amino acids. Germline assignment: CDR1 GTSNPN and CDR2 SVGIG (reference sequence). CDR3 amino acids: CAWSVFRQLIANYGYTF. As DNA, the CDR3 is TGTGCCTGGAGTGTGTTTCGTCAGCTGATAGCTAACTATGGCTACACCTTC.

V gene TRBV2 combines with J gene TRBJ1-2; 8 bases agree with TRBD1. This CDR3 contains 13 residues. The V segment lost 5 bases and the J segment 5 bases; nucleotides outside the gene matches: 4. CDR1 and CDR2 (germline): SNHLY, FYNNEI. The CDR3: CASSPQGAYGYTF. The CDR3, as DNA: TGTGCCAGCAGTCCGCAGGGGGCATATGGCTACACCTTC.

Only one count was recorded for this clone. In nucleotides, the CDR3 is TGCGCCAGCAGCTTGGGACCCCGAGAGACCCAGTACTTC. Translating gives CASSLGPRETQYF. V usage is TRBV5-1 and J usage is TRBJ2-5; D not resolved. Trimming stripped 0 bases from V and 4 bases from J, with 7 bases between. Germline values: CDR1 SGHRS, CDR2 YFSETQ. The length of the CDR3 is 13 residues.

This chain joins TRBV5-4 and TRBJ1-4; D may be TRBD1 (5 bases). Germline V gene lookup returns CDR1 SGHNT and CDR2 YYREEE (reference sequence). CDR3 length: 13 residues. V lost 1 base and J lost 7, with 8 bases in between. The CDR3 loop reads CASSLKGIEKLFF. For the CDR3, the DNA is TGTGCCAGCAGCTTGAAGGGGATTGAAAAACTGTTTTTT.

Remarks on this clone: The same CDR3 arises from other DNA sequences in this sample as well. The chain combines TRBV27 with TRBJ1-1; D gene ambiguous. The V and J ends lost 0 bases and 1 base respectively, with 3 bases between them. Germline loops: CDR1 MNHEY, CDR2 SMNVEV (reference sequence). CDR3 length: 13 amino acids. The CDR3 loop is CASSLSRNTEAFF. The CDR3 DNA sequence: TGTGCCAGCAGTTTATCAAGGAACACTGAAGCTTTCTTT.

This clone has just one count. The gene calls are TRBV5-5 and TRBJ1-5; no firm D call. Trimming removed 0 bases from V and 6 bases from J, with 10 bases in between. Germline V lookup: CDR1 SGHKS, CDR2 YYEKEE (reference sequence). The CDR3 length is 14 residues. CDR3 amino acids: CASSLGQMGQPQHF. CDR3 coding DNA: TGTGCCAGCAGCTTGGGGCAAATGGGTCAGCCCCAGCATTTT.

Only a few counts were recorded for this clone. This chain links TRBV2 with TRBJ2-4, with D possibly being TRBD1 (6 bases). This CDR3 comprises 10 residues. The germline V gene encodes CDR1 SNHLY and CDR2 FYNNEI. Trimming removed 8 bases from V and 7 bases from J, with 6 bases in between. CDR3 loop: CASGGNIQYF. DNA for the CDR3: TGTGCCAGCGGGGGCAACATTCAGTACTTC.

This CDR3 is CASSVGGGPQETQYF. DNA for the CDR3: TGTGCCAGCAGCGTAGGTGGGGGACCCCAAGAGACCCAGTACTTC. The chain links TRBV9 to TRBJ2-5; D might be TRBD1 or TRBD2, each matching 5 bases. The CDR3 runs 15 residues. Germline CDR1 reads SGDLS; CDR2 reads YYNGEE. Between the trimmed V and J ends, which lost 0 bases and 1 base, there was a span of 10 bases. Looking up the rest from reference TRBV9 and TRBJ2-5 gives the full variable domain: DSGVTQTPKHLITATGQRVTLRCSPRSGDLSVYWYQQSLDQGLQFLIQYYNGEERAKGNILERFSAQQFPDLHSELNLSSLELGDSALYFCASSVGGGPQETQYFGPGTRLLVL.

This clone showed up just once. This CDR3 is CASNTQGAGEQFF. The CDR3 coding sequence is TGTGCCAGCAACACACAGGGGGCAGGTGAGCAGTTCTTC. This rearrangement joins TRBV27 to TRBJ2-1; 9 bases are shared with TRBD1. CDR3 length: 13 amino acids. V shed 7 bases, J shed 9 bases, and the junction held 7 bases outside the gene matches. Per germline, CDR1 MNHEY and CDR2 SMNVEV (reference sequence).

The V and J genes are TRBV7-9 and TRBJ1-6; 7 bases line up with TRBD1. The CDR3 runs 12 residues. The germline V gene has CDR1 SEHNR and CDR2 FQNEAQ (reference sequence). As DNA, the CDR3 is TGTGCTGCCGGGACAGAGTATTCACCCCTCCACTTT. Translation gives CAAGTEYSPLHF.

V and J are TRBV2 and TRBJ1-1; D unresolved. CDR1 and CDR2 (germline): SNHLY, FYNNEI. Trimming took off 7 bases at V and 1 base at J, with 10 bases between the two ends. The CDR3 consists of 13 residues. The CDR3 DNA sequence: TGTGCCAGCACCGAGACGGCGAACACTGAAGCTTTCTTT. Translated, it gives CASTETANTEAFF.

The V call is TRBV19, the J call TRBJ1-3; D gene unclear. V lost 4 bases and J lost 4, with 5 bases in between. The CDR3 contains 12 residues. Germline V CDR1 and CDR2: LNHDA, SQIVND (reference sequence). The CDR3, as DNA: TGTGCCAGTAGTACCCCCGGAAACACCATATATTTT. It translates to CASSTPGNTIYF. The whole variable domain, remainder taken from reference TRBV19 and TRBJ1-3, is DGGITQSPKYLFRKEGQNVTLSCEQNLNHDAMYWYRQDPGQGLRLIYYSQIVNDFQKGDIAEGYSVSREKKESFPLTVTSAQKNPTAFYLCASSTPGNTIYFGEGSWLTVV.

The rearrangement links TRBV4-2 to TRBJ2-7, with 13 bases identical to TRBD2. CDR3 length: 18 residues. J was trimmed by 0 bases and V by 1 base; bases with no gene match: 6. CDR1 LGHNA and CDR2 YNFKEQ come from the germline V gene. In DNA, the CDR3 is TGTGCCAGCAGCCAAGGTCGACTAGCGGGGGGAAGCTCCTACGAGCAGTACTTC. This encodes CASSQGRLAGGSSYEQYF.

The chain carries TRBV6-5 and TRBJ2-1; D may be TRBD1 or TRBD2 (5 bases each). Trimming cost V 7 bases and J 6 bases, with 13 bases left between them. CDR3 length equals 13 residues. Germline lookup yields CDR1 MNHEY and CDR2 SVGAGI. The CDR3 DNA reads as TGTGCCAGCAAAAGGAGTGGGACCAATGAGCAGTTCTTC. Amino acid sequence: CASKRSGTNEQFF.

The chain recombines TRBV11-2 with TRBJ1-2; D not resolved. V was clipped by 3 bases and J by 8 bases, with 10 bases between them. The CDR3 loop spans 12 amino acids. Germline V gene sequence: CDR1 SGHAT, CDR2 FQNNGV. CDR3 nucleotides: TGTGCCAGCAGCTTGGAGGGTACCGGCTACACCTTC. As protein: CASSLEGTGYTF.

This clone was seen a few times. The chain links TRBV19 to TRBJ1-5, with unresolved D. Between the trimmed V and J ends, which lost 7 bases and 5 bases, there was a span of 12 bases. The CDR3 contains 13 residues. Germline V CDR1 and CDR2: LNHDA, SQIVND (reference sequence). CDR3 DNA: TGTGCCAGTAACGAGGGCCAGGATCAGCCCCAGCATTTT. Its translation: CASNEGQDQPQHF.

The chain has TRBV3-1 (or the pseudogene TRBV3-2) and TRBJ2-2; either TRBD1 or TRBD2 may supply D (5 bases each). The germline gives CDR1 LGHDT, CDR2 YNNKEL (reference sequence). V shed 7 bases and J shed 4 bases, with 13 bases lying between them. The CDR3 is 14 residues long. The CDR3 loop is CASKHRDGTGELFF. The CDR3 DNA sequence: TGTGCCAGCAAGCACCGGGACGGCACCGGGGAGCTGTTTTTT.

This chain connects TRBV11-3 to TRBJ2-2, with 11 bases aligning to TRBD1. Losses at the gene ends were 4 bases for V and 2 bases for J; bases not matched to a gene: 3. Germline CDR1 SGHNT, CDR2 YENEEA. The CDR3 length is 16 residues. The CDR3 bases are TGTGCCAGCAGCTCCAGGACAGGGGGCAACACCGGGGAGCTGTTTTTT. This encodes CASSSRTGGNTGELFF.

This chain joins TRBV9 and TRBJ1-2, with TRBD1 identical over 8 bases. J was trimmed by 8 bases and V by 3 bases; bases with no gene match: 12. This CDR3 spans 15 amino acids. Germline V gene lookup returns CDR1 SGDLS and CDR2 YYNGEE. CDR3 loop: CASSATTGASEGYTF. In DNA, the CDR3 is TGTGCCAGCAGCGCAACGACAGGGGCTTCGGAAGGCTACACCTTC.

The V gene is TRBV5-4, the J gene TRBJ2-1; possible D gene TRBD1, 6 bases. Germline V lookup: CDR1 SGHNT, CDR2 YYREEE (reference sequence). The CDR3 has 18 amino acids. V was pared by 0 bases and J by 8 bases, with 24 bases between. The CDR3 loop is CASSLVGFWGLIEDEQFF. CDR3 in DNA: TGTGCCAGCAGCTTGGTCGGCTTTTGGGGGCTGATTGAGGATGAGCAGTTCTTC.

The chain links TRBV7-9 to TRBJ1-3, with no clear D. Trimming took off 3 bases at V and 0 bases at J, with 12 bases between the two ends. Germline CDR1 and CDR2: SEHNR and FQNEAQ (reference sequence). This CDR3 region has 16 residues. The CDR3 sequence is CASSLGTYSSGNTIYF. The DNA for the CDR3 is TGTGCCAGCAGCTTGGGCACTTACAGCTCTGGAAACACCATATATTTT. Full variable domain (remainder filled in from reference TRBV7-9 and TRBJ1-3): DTGVSQNPRHKITKRGQNVTFRCDPISEHNRLYWYRQTLGQGPEFLTYFQNEAQLEKSRLLSDRFSAERPKGSFSTLEIQRTEQGDSAMYLCASSLGTYSSGNTIYFGEGSWLTVV.

The chain joins TRBV5-1 to TRBJ2-7, with D tentatively TRBD1 (5 bases). Between the trimmed V and J ends, which lost 0 bases and 5 bases, there was a span of 12 bases. The germline CDR1 and CDR2 sequences are SGHRS and YFSETQ. The CDR3 loop spans 14 amino acids. The chain's CDR3 is CASSLGAGMHEQYF. DNA for the CDR3: TGCGCCAGCAGCTTGGGGGCAGGGATGCACGAGCAGTACTTC.

This clone was seen only a few times. This chain links TRBV5-6 with TRBJ2-7; D is ambiguous. From germline, CDR1 is SGHDT and CDR2 YYEEEE. The length of the CDR3 is 16 residues. V was cut by 1 base and J by 4 bases, with 18 bases left in between. The CDR3: CASSLYPPKENYEQYF. The CDR3 nucleotides read TGTGCCAGCAGCTTGTACCCCCCGAAGGAAAATTACGAGCAGTACTTC.